The clone carrying this T cell receptor beta chain was counted a few times. Its antigen is not identified. The total RNA that was extracted per sample amounted to at least 5 micrograms. Primed by a sample-barcoded 5' primer and a J-beta primer mix, a second PCR proceeded for roughly 6 to 12 cycles. TCRdb reanalysed the 5' RACE reads using MiXCR and keeps one entry per CDR3 protein. The sample shows approximately 1.5 million distinct CDR3 sequences, roughly a third of them seen only once. These data come from a study of blood T cells in healthy people across ages. Study-wide points: Older age went with lower TCR beta diversity per million T cells, in a roughly linear way. TCR beta diversity tracked closely with naive T cell percentage.

Germline lookup yields CDR1 MNHNS and CDR2 SASEGT. CDR3 size: 16 residues. Unmatched junction bases numbered 11, after V lost 4 bases and J lost 6 bases. Material: blood. The TCR was taken from a woman aged 25 to 39 in good health. The chain has TRBV6-1 and TRBJ2-1; TRBD2 matches at 8 bases. CDR3 sequence (DNA): TGTGCCAGCAGTGTACCAGCGGGAGTCGTTTTCAATGAGCAGTTCTTC. Its translation: CASSVPAGVVFNEQFF.